These 30 T cell receptor beta chains originate from one sample sequenced in a study of radiotherapy plus CTLA-4 blockade in lung cancer. This table comes from immunoSEQ multiplex PCR, and its TCRdb copy is limited to in-frame clones, with some not included. The sample records around 90,000 clones, roughly four fifths being singletons. The source was peripheral blood, collected from a patient treated with radiotherapy plus ipilimumab. The origin of the receptors is a human donor with non-small cell lung cancer that progressed on radiotherapy plus ipilimumab.

V usage is TRBV7-2 and J usage is TRBJ1-1, with 8 bases identical to TRBD1. Unmatched junction bases numbered 9, after V lost 4 bases and J lost 5 bases. CDR1 and CDR2 from the germline V gene are SGHTA and FQGNSA. The CDR3 sequence is 15 residues long. CDR3 sequence: CASSYSGGAGTEAFF. CDR3 DNA: TGTGCCAGCAGCTATTCAGGGGGCGCAGGAACTGAAGCTTTCTTT.

This clone was found a few times. V usage is TRBV28 and J usage is TRBJ1-6; D is possibly TRBD1 (5 bases). V dropped 3 bases and J dropped 8 bases, with 8 bases sitting between them. The CDR3 runs 13 residues. The germline gives CDR1 MDHEN, CDR2 SYDVKM. The CDR3, as DNA: TGTGCCAGCAGTTTCCCCAGGGATTCACCCCTCCACTTT. Its translation is CASSFPRDSPLHF.

The gene calls are TRBV27 and TRBJ2-2, with unresolved D. This CDR3 comprises 12 residues. Germline CDR1 reads MNHEY; CDR2 reads SMNVEV (reference sequence). With 3 bases removed from V and 6 bases from J, the gap between germline ends came to 5 bases. The CDR3 DNA is TGTGCCAGCAGTTTTTGGCCCGGGGAGCTGTTTTTT. It translates to CASSFWPGELFF.

This chain uses TRBV7-9 with TRBJ2-2; D perhaps matches TRBD2 (5 bases). The CDR3 has 15 amino acids. Germline V gene lookup returns CDR1 SEHNR and CDR2 FQNEAQ (reference sequence). The V end lost 4 bases, the J end lost 5 bases, and 14 bases lay between the germline ends. The chain's CDR3 is CASSSQDPGTGELFF. CDR3 nucleotides: TGTGCCAGCAGCTCCCAGGACCCGGGAACCGGGGAGCTGTTTTTT.

The chain has TRBV5-1 and TRBJ2-5, with 8 bases that match TRBD1. Germline V lookup: CDR1 SGHRS, CDR2 YFSETQ. Trimming at V came to 2 bases and at J to 3 bases, leaving 6 bases not matched to a gene. The CDR3 runs 15 residues. In DNA, the CDR3 is TGCGCCAGCAGCTTCTCAGGGGGCGCGGAAGAGACCCAGTACTTC. This translates into CASSFSGGAEETQYF.

The rearrangement uses TRBV6-4 and TRBJ1-4; the match to TRBD1 covers 8 bases. Germline V gene lookup returns CDR1 MRHNA and CDR2 SNTAGT. The V and J ends lost 7 bases and 3 bases, in that order; junction bases with no gene match: 10. The CDR3 spans 16 residues. This chain's CDR3 is CASTAGPGQANEKLFF. CDR3 nucleotides: TGTGCCAGCACTGCCGGACCGGGACAGGCTAATGAAAAACTGTTTTTT.

The V and J genes are TRBV28 and TRBJ2-1; D not certain. V lost 7 bases, J lost 2 bases, and 12 bases lay in between. This CDR3 is built from 14 residues. Germline V gives CDR1 MDHEN, CDR2 SYDVKM. In nucleotides, the CDR3 is TGTGCCAGCATGGTACGGCGGACCTACAATGAGCAGTTCTTC. Translated, it gives CASMVRRTYNEQFF.

This chain connects TRBV7-9 to TRBJ1-5; 8 bases map to TRBD1. CDR1 and CDR2 from the germline V gene are SEHNR and FQNEAQ (reference sequence). V shed 5 bases, J shed 7 bases, and the junction held 19 bases outside the gene matches. The CDR3 runs to 18 residues. The CDR3 loop reads CASSGQGADREGWQPQHF. CDR3 bases: TGTGCCAGCAGCGGACAGGGCGCGGATAGGGAGGGTTGGCAGCCCCAGCATTTT.

Here the CDR3 DNA reads TGTGCCAGCAGCTATCACTCAGACCAGGACAGGTACAGAACTCCCTATGGCTACACCTTC. It encodes CASSYHSDQDRYRTPYGYTF. This chain links TRBV12-1 with TRBJ1-2; the table's D call, TRBD1, was not checked against the DNA. TRBV12-1 is a recognized pseudogene. This CDR3 has 20 amino acids.

This clone was counted only a few times. The rearrangement links TRBV4-1 to TRBJ1-3; weak D call: TRBD1 (5 bases). Deletions cut 2 bases from V and 8 bases from J, with 10 bases between. The germline CDR1 and CDR2 sequences are MGHRA and YSYEKL. CDR3 length: 13 amino acids. Here the CDR3 reads CASSQRGPDTIYF. Here the CDR3 DNA reads TGCGCCAGCAGCCAAAGGGGCCCCGACACCATATATTTT.

Comments on this clone: At the DNA level, this CDR3 is encoded by other sequences in the same sample as well. The chain has TRBV5-1 and TRBJ1-1, with D maybe TRBD1 (6 bases). This CDR3 region has 13 residues. The V gene's germline CDR1 is SGHRS and CDR2 YFSETQ. The ends were cut back, 3 bases at V and 6 bases at J, with 12 bases in the middle. The CDR3: CASSYGQIPEAFF. Written as DNA, the CDR3 is TGCGCCAGCAGCTATGGACAGATACCTGAAGCTTTCTTT. The complete variable domain, with remaining parts taken from reference TRBV5-1 and TRBJ1-1, reads KAGVTQTPRYLIKTRGQQVTLSCSPISGHRSVSWYQQTPGQGLQFLFEYFSETQRNKGNFPGRFSGRQFSNSRSEMNVSTLELGDSALYLCASSYGQIPEAFFGQGTRLTVV.

This chain uses TRBV2 with TRBJ1-4, with a weak D call TRBD1 (5 bases). The V gene lost 4 bases and the J gene lost 6 bases, with 9 bases spanning the gap. The CDR3 totals 13 residues. Germline loops: CDR1 SNHLY, CDR2 FYNNEI. This CDR3 reads CASSAGFYEKLFF. The DNA of the CDR3 is TGTGCCAGCAGTGCAGGGTTTTATGAAAAACTGTTTTTT.

This clone came up once. The genes are TRBV9 and TRBJ1-1, with D maybe TRBD1 (6 bases). Trimming left V 4 bases short and J 1 base short, with 14 bases between. The V gene's germline CDR1 is SGDLS and CDR2 YYNGEE. The CDR3 loop spans 15 amino acids. CDR3 sequence (DNA): TGTGCCAGCAGCCCATTCGGGACACCGAACACTGAAGCTTTCTTT. Translating it yields CASSPFGTPNTEAFF.

CDR3 nucleotides: TGTGCCAGCTCACCCAACCCAGGGGGTGCTGAAAAACTGTTTTTT. Translating gives CASSPNPGGAEKLFF. The chain combines TRBV18 with TRBJ1-4; 7 bases fit TRBD1. V dropped 3 bases and J dropped 7; count of bases not matched to a gene: 8. This CDR3 comprises 15 residues. Germline-derived CDR1 and CDR2 are KGHSH and LQKENI.

This chain joins TRBV6-1 and TRBJ1-4, with TRBD1 as a possible D gene (5 bases). The germline gives CDR1 MNHNS, CDR2 SASEGT. V was clipped by 2 bases and J by 2 bases, with 12 bases between them. There are 16 residues in the CDR3. CDR3 bases: TGTGCCAGCAGTGAACCAGGCGCAGGGACTAATGAAAAACTGTTTTTT. Residues: CASSEPGAGTNEKLFF.

The rearrangement uses TRBV29-1 and TRBJ1-2; D call uncertain. The CDR3 is 11 amino acids. Germline loops: CDR1 SQVTM, CDR2 ANQGSEA. Trimming left V 3 bases short and J 6 bases short, with 8 bases between. This chain's CDR3 is CSVDRTDGYTF. DNA for the CDR3: TGCAGCGTTGATAGGACCGATGGCTACACCTTC.

CDR3 coding DNA: TGCGCCAGCAGCTTCGGGACAGGGGATCTTTTCTTC. Its protein product is CASSFGTGDLFF. The chain joins TRBV5-1 to TRBJ2-1; 10 bases map to TRBD1. Looked up from germline, CDR1 is SGHRS and CDR2 is YFSETQ. The V gene end was trimmed by 2 bases and the J gene end by 16 bases; junction bases not matched to a gene: 6. The CDR3 sequence is 12 residues long.

V is TRBV27 and J is TRBJ2-4; D ambiguous. CDR1 and CDR2 (germline): MNHEY, SMNVEV (reference sequence). There are 18 residues in the CDR3. The V end was cut by 3 bases, the J end by 0 bases, with 18 bases between. CDR3 in amino acids: CASSFLDPGRVAKNIQYF. CDR3 coding DNA: TGTGCCAGCAGTTTTTTAGATCCGGGCCGCGTAGCCAAAAACATTCAGTACTTC.

J is TRBJ1-1 and V is TRBV5-8; 7 bases are a match to TRBD1. This CDR3 has 16 amino acids. In germline, CDR1 is SGHTS, CDR2 YDEGEE. Germline trimming cut 0 bases from V and 0 bases from J; bases unmatched to any gene: 5. CDR3 nucleotide sequence: TGTGCCAGCAGCTTGGAAGGGGGCCGGATGAACACTGAAGCTTTCTTT. Residues: CASSLEGGRMNTEAFF.

The V gene is TRBV9, the J gene TRBJ2-3; tentative D call: TRBD1 (6 bases). The CDR3 sequence is 15 residues long. CDR1 and CDR2 (germline): SGDLS, YYNGEE. V was clipped by 3 bases and J by 1 base, with 12 bases between them. The CDR3 DNA sequence: TGTGCCAGCAGCGCACAGGGAGACCGCACAGATACGCAGTATTTT. It is translated as CASSAQGDRTDTQYF.

The V call is TRBV6-1, the J call TRBJ2-3; TRBD2 matches 10 bases. With V trimmed by 3 bases and J by 6 bases, 9 bases remained unmatched. Germline V CDR1 and CDR2: MNHNS, SASEGT. The CDR3 spans 16 residues. CDR3 residues: CASSDGLAGAIDTQYF. The CDR3 region has the DNA TGTGCCAGCAGTGATGGTCTAGCGGGGGCGATTGATACGCAGTATTTT.

The V gene is TRBV10-3, the J gene TRBJ1-2; tentatively, D is TRBD1 (5 bases). Germline CDR1 is ENHRY and CDR2 is SYGVKD. The V end lost 6 bases, the J end lost 5 bases, and 10 bases lay between the germline ends. This CDR3 region has 12 residues. The CDR3 loop is CAISVEGYGYTF. The CDR3 nucleotides read TGTGCCATCAGCGTGGAGGGGTATGGCTACACCTTC.

The V call is TRBV29-1, the J call TRBJ2-7; possibly TRBD2 for D (7 bases). Trimming pared 7 bases from V and 6 bases from J, leaving 13 bases between. The CDR3 is made up of 11 amino acids. Germline V gene sequence: CDR1 SQVTM, CDR2 ANQGSEA. This CDR3 reads CSGRRGGEQYF. DNA of the CDR3: TGCAGCGGCCGGAGGGGGGGCGAGCAGTACTTC.

The rearrangement uses TRBV30 and TRBJ2-7; 7 nucleotides agree with TRBD2. This CDR3 is 11 amino acids long. The junction had 2 bases not matched to a gene; V was cut back by 0 bases and J by 9 bases. Per germline, CDR1 GTSNPN and CDR2 SVGIG (reference sequence). CDR3 amino acids: CAWSVREVQYF. For the CDR3, the DNA is TGTGCCTGGAGTGTACGGGAGGTGCAGTACTTC. The full variable domain, completed using reference TRBV30 and TRBJ2-7, is SQTIHQWPATLVQPVGSPLSLECTVEGTSNPNLYWYRQAAGRGLQLLFYSVGIGQISSEVPQNLSASRPQDRQFILSSKKLLLSDSGFYLCAWSVREVQYFGPGTRLTVT.

This clone was picked up a small number of times. This sequence joins TRBV10-2 and TRBJ2-1; TRBD2 aligns across 8 bases. Germline CDR1 is WSHSY and CDR2 is SAAADI. The CDR3 has 18 residues. With V trimmed by 6 bases and J by 3 bases, 16 bases remained unmatched. The CDR3 here is CASSETRAGVTNYNEQFF. CDR3 nucleotide sequence: TGCGCCAGCAGCGAGACTAGAGCGGGAGTGACTAACTACAATGAGCAGTTCTTC.

V usage is TRBV2 and J usage is TRBJ2-3, with a tentative D call TRBD1 (6 bases). The germline V gene encodes CDR1 SNHLY and CDR2 FYNNEI. The length of the CDR3 is 15 residues. The ends were cut back, 1 base at V and 4 bases at J, with 12 bases in the middle. CDR3 in amino acids: CASSEEGVGADTQYF. The CDR3 DNA sequence: TGTGCCAGCAGTGAAGAGGGGGTGGGTGCAGATACGCAGTATTTT.

The chain joins TRBV6-1 to TRBJ1-1, with D possibly being TRBD1 (5 bases). Germline V gives CDR1 MNHNS, CDR2 SASEGT. The CDR3 length is 14 residues. V lost 4 bases to trimming and J lost 1 base, with 10 bases between them. Written as DNA, the CDR3 is TGTGCCAGCAGTGCGGGGCAGCAGAACACTGAAGCTTTCTTT. Residues: CASSAGQQNTEAFF.

The chain links TRBV5-1 to TRBJ2-1; 9 nucleotides line up with TRBD1. J was trimmed by 8 bases and V by 4 bases; bases with no gene match: 7. Germline-derived CDR1 and CDR2 are SGHRS and YFSETQ. The CDR3 covers 14 residues. The CDR3 nucleotides are TGCGCCAGCAGCGGGGGACAGGGAAGCGATGAGCAGTTCTTC. Translated, it gives CASSGGQGSDEQFF.

As regards this clone: The junction departs from germline at one end; a sequencing error may be responsible. The rearrangement links TRBV6-5 to TRBJ2-7; D is perhaps TRBD1 (5 bases). The CDR3 has 16 amino acids. Per germline, CDR1 MNHEY and CDR2 SVGAGI. The CDR3 loop is CASSWGGPHTSSEQYF. CDR3 in DNA: TGTGCCAGCAGTTGGGGCGGACCTCACACCTCCTCCGAGCAGTACTTC.

Here the CDR3 reads CASSLGFAGDSWYNEQFF. The CDR3 DNA reads as TGCGCCAGCAGCTTGGGTTTTGCGGGAGATAGTTGGTACAATGAGCAGTTCTTC. This chain links TRBV5-1 with TRBJ2-1, with 7 nucleotides matching TRBD2. The germline gives CDR1 SGHRS, CDR2 YFSETQ. The CDR3 extends over 18 amino acids. The junction had 13 bases not matched to a gene; V was cut back by 0 bases and J by 4 bases.